These 10 T cell receptor beta chains were sequenced from one sample in a study of graft-versus-host responses after intestinal transplantation. Generated by immunoSEQ multiplex PCR, the TCRdb table keeps only in-frame clones and is missing some. The sample carries about 57,000 clones, around nine tenths recorded once. Sequencing was performed on PBMCs, taken 26 days after transplant. Every receptor here comes from a human patient who received an intestinal transplant, so some T cells may come from the graft donor.

This chain uses TRBV28 with TRBJ2-5, with 8 bases that match TRBD1. The J call may be in error: the DNA end matches TRBJ2-7 better. CDR3 length: 18 residues. Looked up from germline, CDR1 is MDHEN and CDR2 is SYDVKM. CDR3 DNA: TGTGCCAGCAGTCCTTTACTCTCCGGGACAGGTTTATCCTACGAGCAGTACTTC. Translated: CASSPLLSGTGLSYEQYF.

This clone was observed once. This chain joins TRBV6-1 and TRBJ1-4; the match to TRBD1 covers 7 bases. CDR1 is MNHNS, CDR2 SASEGT, per germline. The J segment lost 8 bases and the V segment lost 1 base, leaving 7 bases of the junction unmatched. This CDR3 comprises 15 residues. CDR3 protein: CASSEVGTDAEKLFF. CDR3 DNA sequence: TGTGCCAGCAGTGAAGTTGGGACAGATGCCGAAAAACTGTTTTTT.

The genes are TRBV19 and TRBJ2-7, with D perhaps TRBD1 (5 bases). Germline CDR1 is LNHDA and CDR2 is SQIVND (reference sequence). Trimming pared 5 bases from V and 0 bases from J, leaving 8 bases between. CDR3 length equals 13 residues. CDR3 nucleotide sequence: TGTGCCAGTAGTCCAGGGTTCTCCTACGAGCAGTACTTC. Translating gives CASSPGFSYEQYF. Full variable domain (outside the CDR3, taken from reference TRBV19 and TRBJ2-7): DGGITQSPKYLFRKEGQNVTLSCEQNLNHDAMYWYRQDPGQGLRLIYYSQIVNDFQKGDIAEGYSVSREKKESFPLTVTSAQKNPTAFYLCASSPGFSYEQYFGPGTRLTVT.

The chain combines TRBV15 with TRBJ1-4; D is perhaps TRBD1 (6 bases). V was clipped by 0 bases and J by 8 bases, with 13 bases between them. The V gene's germline CDR1 is LNHNV and CDR2 YYDKDF (reference sequence). The CDR3 loop spans 15 amino acids. CDR3 coding DNA: TGTGCCACCAGCAGAGACTGGGGGCCAGGGGAAAAACTGTTTTTT. The encoded protein is CATSRDWGPGEKLFF. Full variable domain (rest looked up from reference TRBV15 and TRBJ1-4): DAMVIQNPRYQVTQFGKPVTLSCSQTLNHNVMYWYQQKSSQAPKLLFHYYDKDFNNEADTPDNFQSRRPNTSFCFLDIRSPGLGDTAMYLCATSRDWGPGEKLFFGSGTQLSVL.

This rearrangement joins TRBV2 to TRBJ2-5; 11 bases are shared with TRBD2. Germline V gene sequence: CDR1 SNHLY, CDR2 FYNNEI. The CDR3 loop spans 12 amino acids. J lost 14 bases, V lost 4 bases, and 6 bases had no gene match. CDR3 region: CASSVAGGPAYF. The CDR3 region has the DNA TGTGCCAGCAGTGTAGCGGGAGGGCCCGCATACTTC.

The rearrangement uses TRBV14 and TRBJ2-1; TRBD1 matches at 7 bases. This CDR3 is built from 15 residues. Germline V CDR1 and CDR2: SGHDN, FVKESK. Trimming cost V 5 bases and J 8 bases; bases outside gene matches: 12. CDR3: CASSLAGTASDEQFF. The CDR3 bases are TGTGCCAGCAGCTTAGCCGGGACAGCGTCCGATGAGCAGTTCTTC.

This clone was counted a single time. This chain joins TRBV6-1 and TRBJ2-7; 9 bases are a match to TRBD2. Germline loops: CDR1 MNHNS, CDR2 SASEGT. With 6 bases clipped from V and 0 bases from J, the junction kept 6 bases outside the gene matches. The CDR3 length is 15 residues. The CDR3 DNA follows: TGTGCCAGCAGCTCAACTAGCGGGCGCTCCTACGAGCAGTACGTC. Its protein product is CASSSTSGRSYEQYV.

The chain has TRBV9 and TRBJ2-1, with D perhaps matching TRBD1 (6 bases). Trimming removed 3 bases from V and 0 bases from J, with 10 bases in between. Germline V CDR1 and CDR2: SGDLS, YYNGEE. The CDR3 runs to 15 residues. Written as DNA, the CDR3 is TGTGCCAGCAGCGGGGACACGAGCTCCTACAATGAGCAGTTCTTC. Protein sequence: CASSGDTSSYNEQFF. The whole variable domain, filled in from reference TRBV9 and TRBJ2-1, reads DSGVTQTPKHLITATGQRVTLRCSPRSGDLSVYWYQQSLDQGLQFLIQYYNGEERAKGNILERFSAQQFPDLHSELNLSSLELGDSALYFCASSGDTSSYNEQFFGPGTRLTVL.

This chain joins TRBV27 and TRBJ1-1, with TRBD1 matching over 9 bases. With 2 bases clipped from V and 1 base from J, the junction kept 2 bases outside the gene matches. Germline values: CDR1 MNHEY, CDR2 SMNVEV (reference sequence). There are 15 residues in the CDR3. The CDR3 sequence: CASSLAGQGNTEAFF. In nucleotides, the CDR3 is TGTGCCAGCAGTTTAGCGGGACAGGGGAACACTGAAGCTTTCTTT.

This rearrangement joins TRBV15 to TRBJ1-1; D may be TRBD1 (6 bases). The germline gives CDR1 LNHNV, CDR2 YYDKDF (reference sequence). This CDR3 comprises 15 residues. Trimming pared 0 bases from V and 5 bases from J, leaving 13 bases between. In DNA form, the CDR3 reads TGTGCCACCAGCAGAGACACGGGGGGCTTAACTGAAGCTTTCTTT. It codes for CATSRDTGGLTEAFF.